These 22 T cell receptor beta chains originate from one sample sequenced in a study of human T cells and chemical hapten exposure. The time point here: patch test 1, 2 weeks after DPC sensitization. Treatment indicated: therapeutic diphenylcyclopropenone sensitization with weekly scalp DPC. TCRdb recomputed calls from the RACE reads with MiXCR, one row per CDR3 protein. In the table there are about 110,000 distinct CDR3 sequences, approximately 10% of which are singletons. Material: whole blood, obtained in connection with sensitization to the hapten diphenylcyclopropenone (DPC). The receptors originated from a woman aged 40 to 50 with alopecia areata. Some clones in this sample may be carry-over from other donors' samples.

The CDR3: CASSFSDQFIGEQFF. CDR3 DNA: TGTGCCAGCAGTTTCTCCGACCAGTTTATAGGTGAGCAGTTCTTC. The gene calls are TRBV28 and TRBJ2-1, with D unresolved. The V and J ends lost 3 bases and 9 bases respectively, with 18 bases between them. This CDR3 has 15 amino acids. In germline, CDR1 is MDHEN, CDR2 SYDVKM.

This clonotype was detected a few times. The chain joins TRBV9 to TRBJ2-1, with D unclear. There are 14 residues in the CDR3. Trimming shortened V by 1 base and J by 8 bases, and 13 bases separated the two germline ends. CDR1 is SGDLS, CDR2 YYNGEE, per germline. Here the CDR3 reads CASSVKSVSDEQFF. CDR3 DNA: TGTGCCAGCAGCGTAAAGTCAGTATCCGATGAGCAGTTCTTC.

This clonotype has ten or more counts. The rearrangement uses TRBV18 and TRBJ2-7, with 9 bases aligning to TRBD1. The germline V gene has CDR1 KGHSH and CDR2 LQKENI. After removal of 0 bases from V and 5 bases from J, the junction contained 8 bases not matched to a gene. The CDR3 extends over 16 amino acids. CDR3 protein: CASSPPYRGPGNEQYF. The CDR3, as DNA: TGTGCCAGCTCACCACCGTACAGGGGGCCCGGCAACGAGCAGTACTTC.

The chain has TRBV9 and TRBJ1-4; D is perhaps TRBD1 (5 bases). Trimming took off 3 bases at V and 7 bases at J, with 13 bases between the two ends. The CDR3 is 14 amino acids. Germline values: CDR1 SGDLS, CDR2 YYNGEE. The CDR3: CASSEGPMAEKLFF. The CDR3 DNA reads TGTGCCAGCAGCGAGGGGCCAATGGCTGAAAAACTGTTTTTT.

This sequence joins TRBV19 and TRBJ2-3; D not resolved. The ends were cut back, 5 bases at V and 3 bases at J, with 21 bases in the middle. The CDR3 length is 17 residues. CDR1 and CDR2 (germline): LNHDA, SQIVND (reference sequence). DNA for the CDR3: TGTGCCAGTAGTTCCGATGGACGGATGGAAAAGACAGATACGCAGTATTTT. It codes for CASSSDGRMEKTDTQYF.

The table lists this clonotype with many counts. This chain links TRBV28 with TRBJ2-7; D is tentatively TRBD1 or TRBD2 (6 bases each). Trimming removed 4 bases at V and 2 bases at J, with 12 bases between. CDR3 size: 14 residues. The germline V gene encodes CDR1 MDHEN and CDR2 SYDVKM. This CDR3 reads CASSSSGAAYEQYF. DNA for the CDR3: TGTGCCAGCAGTTCCTCGGGGGCCGCCTACGAGCAGTACTTC.

V usage is TRBV29-1 and J usage is TRBJ2-7; D is uncertain. The CDR3 has 13 residues. Trimming left V 4 bases short and J 1 base short, with 11 bases between. CDR1 SQVTM and CDR2 ANQGSEA come from the germline V gene. In nucleotides, the CDR3 is TGCAGCGTTGTGGGCGGAGAGTCCTACGAGCAGTACTTC. Its translation: CSVVGGESYEQYF.

The chain joins TRBV29-1 to TRBJ2-7, with 7 bases aligning to TRBD1. This CDR3 spans 12 amino acids. Germline loops: CDR1 SQVTM, CDR2 ANQGSEA. V shed 5 bases and J 9 bases; nucleotides not matched to a gene: 10. The CDR3 DNA sequence: TGCAGCGTTCGACAGGGTCCGGGGAGGCAGTACTTC. As protein: CSVRQGPGRQYF.

For this clonotype: This could be a read error, since a much larger clone is one nucleotide away. This sequence joins TRBV9 and TRBJ1-1, with 7 bases that match TRBD1. Germline V gene sequence: CDR1 SGDLS, CDR2 YYNGEE. V lost 4 bases and J lost 1; bases outside the gene matches: 1. This CDR3 spans 13 amino acids. CDR3 sequence: CASSNRGNTEAFF. DNA of the CDR3: TGTGCCAGCAGCAACAGGGGGAACACTGAAGCTTTCTTT.

This clonotype was detected many times. The chain is built from TRBV27 and TRBJ1-2, with D perhaps TRBD1 (5 bases). The length of the CDR3 is 14 residues. Germline lookup yields CDR1 MNHEY and CDR2 SMNVEV (reference sequence). V lost 7 bases to trimming and J lost 8 bases, with 20 bases between them. CDR3 DNA: TGTGCCAGCACCCCACTATTGGGCCAGGGCGGCTACACCTTC. Amino acid sequence: CASTPLLGQGGYTF.

Ten or more counts support this clonotype. The chain joins TRBV6-2 or TRBV6-3 to TRBJ1-1; D perhaps matches TRBD1 (6 bases). Germline CDR1 reads MNHEY; CDR2 reads SVGEGT. The CDR3 length is 11 residues. V lost 6 bases, J lost 12 bases, and 14 bases lay in between. The CDR3, as DNA: TGTGCCAGCAGGGGACAACTTGTATCTTTCTTT. Its translation: CASRGQLVSFF.

This clonotype was found many times. V and J are TRBV18 and TRBJ1-2; perhaps TRBD1 as D (6 bases). This CDR3 contains 13 residues. V lost 5 bases, J lost 1 base, and 8 bases lay in between. Germline V CDR1 and CDR2: KGHSH, LQKENI. The CDR3 DNA reads as TGTGCCAGCTCATCGGACAGTAACTATGGCTACACCTTC. Amino acid sequence: CASSSDSNYGYTF. The variable domain in full, completed from reference TRBV18 and TRBJ1-2, reads NAGVMQNPRHLVRRRGQEARLRCSPMKGHSHVYWYRQLPEEGLKFMVYLQKENIIDESGMPKERFSAEFPKEGPSILRIQQVVRGDSAAYFCASSSDSNYGYTFGSGTRLTVV.

This clonotype was seen only a few times. The chain combines TRBV10-2 with TRBJ1-5; a weak D match, TRBD1 (6 bases). V lost 2 bases, J lost 3 bases, and 11 bases lay in between. The CDR3 is 15 amino acids. From germline, CDR1 is WSHSY and CDR2 SAAADI. CDR3 sequence (DNA): TGCGCCAGCAGTGAGATTGCAGGGGTCAATCAGCCCCAGCATTTT. This translates into CASSEIAGVNQPQHF.

This chain links TRBV7-2 with TRBJ1-5; D ambiguous. V was cut by 0 bases and J by 7 bases, with 13 bases left in between. The V gene's germline CDR1 is SGHTA and CDR2 FQGNSA. The CDR3 is made up of 15 amino acids. The DNA for the CDR3 is TGTGCCAGCAGCTTAGCCTCCCCCAGCGCGCAGCCCCAGCATTTT. Translated: CASSLASPSAQPQHF.

The chain has TRBV14 and TRBJ1-2; 7 nucleotides agree with TRBD1. Germline V CDR1 and CDR2: SGHDN, FVKESK. The ends lost 5 bases at V and 4 bases at J; junction bases unmatched: 7. CDR3 length equals 14 residues. CDR3 in DNA: TGTGCCAGCAGCAACATCCGGGACAGCTATGGCTACACCTTC. This sequence encodes CASSNIRDSYGYTF.

This clonotype showed up many times. This chain joins TRBV25-1 and TRBJ2-1, with a tentative D call TRBD1 (6 bases). This CDR3 has 17 residues. Trimming took 3 bases from V and 4 from J, leaving 19 bases between them. Germline V CDR1 and CDR2: MGHDK, SYGVNS. The CDR3 coding sequence is TGTGCCAGCAGTGACCACAAAGGGGTACAGGGATACAATGAGCAGTTCTTC. This codes for CASSDHKGVQGYNEQFF.

This clonotype occurred many times. The chain couples TRBV11-2 to TRBJ1-2; perhaps TRBD1 as D (5 bases). Trimming left V 11 bases short and J 3 bases short, with 13 bases between. The CDR3 sequence is 12 residues long. The germline gives CDR1 SGHAT, CDR2 FQNNGV. CDR3: CAGGARDYGYTF. In nucleotides, the CDR3 is TGTGCCGGCGGGGCGAGAGACTATGGCTACACCTTC.

This clonotype was detected ten times or more. V is TRBV7-9 and J is TRBJ2-1; 10 bases match TRBD2. The length of the CDR3 is 18 residues. With V trimmed by 2 bases and J by 8 bases, 15 bases remained unmatched. The V gene's germline CDR1 is SEHNR and CDR2 FQNEAQ (reference sequence). In nucleotides, the CDR3 is TGTGCCAGCAGCTTACCCCAGGGGGCTAGCGGGAGAGAGCATGAGCAGTTCTTC. Translated: CASSLPQGASGREHEQFF. The entire variable domain, with the rest obtained from reference TRBV7-9 and TRBJ2-1, is as follows: DTGVSQNPRHKITKRGQNVTFRCDPISEHNRLYWYRQTLGQGPEFLTYFQNEAQLEKSRLLSDRFSAERPKGSFSTLEIQRTEQGDSAMYLCASSLPQGASGREHEQFFGPGTRLTVL.

This clonotype has only a few counts. The CDR3 is CASTPWGLAANTGELFF. The CDR3 DNA is TGTGCCAGCACCCCCTGGGGACTAGCAGCGAACACCGGGGAGCTGTTTTTT. The chain is built from TRBV28 and TRBJ2-2; 9 bases line up with TRBD2. Trimming removed 7 bases from V and 0 bases from J; junction bases left unmatched: 9. The CDR3 is 17 amino acids. Germline loops: CDR1 MDHEN, CDR2 SYDVKM.

The rearrangement joins TRBV29-1 to TRBJ1-2; maybe TRBD1 (5 bases). Germline-derived CDR1 and CDR2 are SQVTM and ANQGSEA. The CDR3 is 13 residues long. The germline V and J ends were trimmed by 7 bases and 4 bases, with 16 bases remaining between them. In DNA, the CDR3 is TGCAGCGCACTCCCGAGGACACCCTATGGCTACACCTTC. It specifies CSALPRTPYGYTF. The variable domain in full, completed from reference TRBV29-1 and TRBJ1-2, reads SAVISQKPSRDICQRGTSLTIQCQVDSQVTMMFWYRQQPGQSLTLIATANQGSEATYESGFVIDKFPISRPNLTFSTLTVSNMSPEDSSIYLCSALPRTPYGYTFGSGTRLTVV.

This clonotype was observed many times. The junction shows a germline mismatch at one end, possibly a read error. The chain couples TRBV7-2 to TRBJ2-7; TRBD1 matches 9 bases. The CDR3 is 16 amino acids. Germline V gene data show CDR1 as SGHTA and CDR2 as FQGNSA. This CDR3 reads CASSVAGTGLPYEQYF. DNA for the CDR3: TGTGCCAGCAGCGTAGCCGGGACAGGGCTTCCCTACGAGCAGTACTTC.

The chain carries TRBV7-2 and TRBJ1-2; no clear D gene. V lost 0 bases and J 8 bases, leaving 10 bases between the germline ends. CDR1 and CDR2 (germline): SGHTA, FQGNSA. This CDR3 is 13 amino acids long. The CDR3 spells CASSLAGEGGYTF. CDR3 bases: TGTGCCAGCAGCTTAGCCGGGGAAGGAGGCTACACCTTC.